The clone carrying this TCR beta chain has ten or more counts. The data were obtained in a study of blood T cells in healthy people across ages. Trimming shortened V by 0 bases and J by 3 bases, and 9 bases separated the two germline ends. Germline V lookup: CDR1 SGHAT, CDR2 FQNNGV. The length of the CDR3 is 15 residues. All donors came from Russia, were Caucasian and healthy, and spanned ages roughly 6 to 100. Drawing of peripheral blood yielded about 10 milliliters from each donor. The authors ran a second PCR of about 6 to 11 cycles using a sample-barcoded 5' primer and a J-beta primer mix. Via MiXCR, TCRdb re-called the 5' RACE reads, giving one row per CDR3 protein. The sample carries some 1.5 million distinct CDR3 sequences, 28% recorded once.

Sequencing used blood. The gene calls are TRBV11-2 and TRBJ2-1; D perhaps matches TRBD1 (6 bases). The receptor's source is a woman aged 25 to 39 in good health. The CDR3 sequence is CASSLETGGYNEQFF. Written as DNA, the CDR3 is TGTGCCAGCAGCTTAGAGACAGGCGGCTACAATGAGCAGTTCTTC. The variable domain in full, with the rest retrieved from reference TRBV11-2 and TRBJ2-1, is EAGVAQSPRYKIIEKRQSVAFWCNPISGHATLYWYQQILGQGPKLLIQFQNNGVVDDSQLPKDRFSAERLKGVDSTLKIQPAKLEDSAVYLCASSLETGGYNEQFFGPGTRLTVL.